The 22 T cell receptor beta chains reported below all come from one sample, sequenced in a study of T cell repertoires in cytomegalovirus infection. TCRdb analysed the reads with MiXCR anew, one entry per CDR3 protein. The sample includes just over 450,000 distinct CDR3 sequences, 42% of them seen just once. Their antigens are not known. Sequencing was performed on cultured PBMCs, taken from culture after CMV antigen stimulation. Receptors originate from a human donor in good health (CMV status not recorded). Some clones in this sample may be carry-over from other donors' samples.

The table lists this clonotype with a few counts. The V gene is TRBV28, the J gene TRBJ2-7, with D perhaps TRBD1 (5 bases). V lost 5 bases and J lost 2, with 10 bases in between. The length of the CDR3 is 13 residues. Germline loops: CDR1 MDHEN, CDR2 SYDVKM. CDR3 region: CASSPTATYEQYF. CDR3 coding DNA: TGTGCCAGCAGTCCGACAGCGACCTACGAGCAGTACTTC.

In the case of this clonotype: No DNA is shown, since the ends of the CDR3 on it are uncertain; the CDR3 is the one TCRdb lists. This rearrangement joins TRBV5-1 to TRBJ2-5; the D call TRBD2 from the table was never checked on the DNA. The CDR3 extends over 17 residues, inclusive of both ends. CDR1 and CDR2 from the germline V gene are SGHRS and YFSETQ. The CDR3 reads CASSGGGGGFFGETQYF.

The gene calls are TRBV11-2 and TRBJ2-1; TRBD2 aligns across 11 bases. Unmatched junction bases numbered 1, after V lost 0 bases and J lost 3 bases. This CDR3 region has 16 residues. The germline V gene encodes CDR1 SGHAT and CDR2 FQNNGV. DNA of the CDR3: TGTGCCAGCAGCTTAGAGCTAGCGGGAGGCTACAATGAGCAGTTCTTC. It yields the protein CASSLELAGGYNEQFF.

The chain carries TRBV11-2 and TRBJ2-3; 9 bases line up with TRBD2. This CDR3 has 18 residues. Germline V gene sequence: CDR1 SGHAT, CDR2 FQNNGV. The V segment lost 4 bases and the J segment 6 bases; nucleotides outside the gene matches: 17. The CDR3 loop is CASSYRRGGTRGSDTQYF. The CDR3 DNA is TGTGCCAGCAGCTATAGGCGGGGGGGGACCCGGGGGTCGGATACGCAGTATTTT.

The chain couples TRBV10-1 to TRBJ2-1; D is possibly TRBD2 (6 bases). This CDR3 contains 14 residues. Germline CDR1 WNHNN, CDR2 SYGVQD (reference sequence). Trimming took 1 base from V and 7 from J, leaving 11 bases between them. The CDR3 nucleotides read TGCGCCAGCAGTGAGTTGCGGGGCGGGAATGAGCAGTTCTTC. Protein product: CASSELRGGNEQFF.

The chain uses TRBV27 and TRBJ1-5; 8 bases agree with TRBD1. Looked up from germline, CDR1 is MNHEY and CDR2 is SMNVEV (reference sequence). The J segment lost 3 bases and the V segment lost 5 bases, leaving 9 bases of the junction unmatched. There are 16 residues in the CDR3. The CDR3 region has the DNA TGTGCCAGCAGTGAGACAGGGGTCGGCACCAATCAGCCCCAGCATTTT. Protein: CASSETGVGTNQPQHF.

The rearrangement links TRBV6-2 or TRBV6-3 to TRBJ1-2; D unclear. Germline V lookup: CDR1 MNHEY, CDR2 SVGEGT. V dropped 8 bases and J dropped 0 bases, with 13 bases sitting between them. This CDR3 comprises 14 residues. DNA for the CDR3: TGTGCCAGCTCGGCGCGGGCCGCTAACTATGGCTACACCTTC. It encodes CASSARAANYGYTF.

The V and J genes are TRBV12-3 or TRBV12-4 and TRBJ2-3; D is unclear. This CDR3 contains 15 residues. Deletions cut 8 bases from V and 2 bases from J, with 17 bases between. CDR3 bases: TGTGCCAGCCCTCCCTTGGGGTACTCCACAGATACGCAGTATTTT. It encodes CASPPLGYSTDTQYF.

The rearrangement joins TRBV7-2 to TRBJ2-7; 9 nucleotides agree with TRBD1. V lost 1 base, J lost 1 base, and 5 bases stayed unmatched. The V gene's germline CDR1 is SGHTA and CDR2 FQGNSA. The CDR3 runs 16 residues. The CDR3 loop reads CASSLGGTGMSYEQYF. In nucleotides, the CDR3 is TGTGCCAGCAGCTTAGGCGGGACAGGGATGTCCTACGAGCAGTACTTC.

The chain uses TRBV7-7 and TRBJ2-5, with no clear D. The V end lost 0 bases, the J end lost 5 bases, and 13 bases lay between the germline ends. This CDR3 contains 15 residues. Germline CDR1 reads SSHAT; CDR2 reads FNYEAQ (reference sequence). In nucleotides, the CDR3 is TGTGCCAGCAGCTTAGCATCAGGAGTTGAGGAGACCCAGTACTTC. Translated: CASSLASGVEETQYF.

This clonotype was picked up one time. The V gene is TRBV5-6, the J gene TRBJ2-3; D call uncertain. The CDR3 length is 14 residues. V lost 6 bases, J lost 3 bases, and 14 bases lay in between. Germline CDR1 reads SGHDT; CDR2 reads YYEEEE. The CDR3 reads CASTPPGVTDTQYF. CDR3 DNA: TGTGCCAGCACCCCCCCCGGCGTGACAGATACGCAGTATTTT.

The chain joins TRBV20-1 to TRBJ2-7; TRBD2 agrees at 11 bases. CDR3 length equals 19 residues. J lost 2 bases, V lost 1 base, and 16 bases had no gene match. In germline, CDR1 is DFQATT, CDR2 SNEGSKA (reference sequence). The CDR3: CSARGVGSGGTSGTYEQYF. The CDR3 nucleotides are TGCAGTGCTAGAGGAGTAGGGTCAGGGGGGACTAGCGGCACCTACGAGCAGTACTTC.

The V call is TRBV7-2, the J call TRBJ2-1; 9 bases map to TRBD2. CDR1 is SGHTA and CDR2 is FQGNSA in the germline V gene. J was trimmed by 8 bases and V by 1 base; bases with no gene match: 6. The CDR3 totals 15 residues. Here the CDR3 DNA reads TGTGCCAGCAGCTTAGGCGGGAGGGCCATAGATGAGCAGTTCTTC. Translation gives CASSLGGRAIDEQFF. Complete variable domain (other parts from reference TRBV7-2 and TRBJ2-1): GAGVSQSPSNKVTEKGKDVELRCDPISGHTALYWYRQSLGQGLEFLIYFQGNSAPDKSGLPSDRFSAERTGGSVSTLTIQRTQQEDSAVYLCASSLGGRAIDEQFFGPGTRLTVL.

The V call is TRBV20-1, the J call TRBJ2-3, with unresolved D. Germline lookup yields CDR1 DFQATT and CDR2 SNEGSKA (reference sequence). V was clipped by 8 bases and J by 4 bases, with 10 bases between them. CDR3 size: 11 residues. The CDR3 nucleotides are TGCAGTCGCCGTTTTGCAGATACGCAGTATTTT. Translating it yields CSRRFADTQYF.

V usage is TRBV24-1 and J usage is TRBJ1-2; D may be TRBD1 (5 bases). This CDR3 has 17 amino acids. The V and J ends lost 1 base and 1 base respectively, with 15 bases between them. CDR1 and CDR2 from the germline V gene are KGHDR and SFDVKD. DNA of the CDR3: TGTGCCACCAGTGATTTCCCTGGGACCGACGATAACTATGGCTACACCTTC. Translation gives CATSDFPGTDDNYGYTF.

The chain carries TRBV7-2 and TRBJ1-5; no definite D call. Trimming took off 1 base at V and 7 bases at J, with 14 bases between the two ends. Per germline, CDR1 SGHTA and CDR2 FQGNSA. This CDR3 has 15 residues. CDR3: CASSLESSRGQPQHF. In nucleotides, the CDR3 is TGTGCCAGCAGCTTAGAGTCGTCTCGGGGACAGCCCCAGCATTTT.

The chain employs TRBV5-6 and TRBJ2-2, with 13 bases matching TRBD2. Germline V gene data show CDR1 as SGHDT and CDR2 as YYEEEE. The ends lost 2 bases at V and 4 bases at J; junction bases unmatched: 5. The length of the CDR3 is 17 residues. CDR3 amino acids: CASSFDRTSGSTGELFF. In nucleotides, the CDR3 is TGTGCCAGCAGCTTCGACCGGACTAGCGGGAGCACCGGGGAGCTGTTTTTT.

The genes are TRBV11-3 and TRBJ2-3; D is perhaps TRBD2 (6 bases). The germline V gene has CDR1 SGHNT and CDR2 YENEEA. This CDR3 has 16 residues. Trimming shortened V by 5 bases and J by 0 bases, and 15 bases separated the two germline ends. The CDR3 nucleotides are TGTGCCAGCAGCGGGGGAATAGCGGCTAGCACAGATACGCAGTATTTT. This codes for CASSGGIAASTDTQYF. The entire variable domain, with the rest obtained from reference TRBV11-3 and TRBJ2-3, is as follows: EAGVVQSPRYKIIEKKQPVAFWCNPISGHNTLYWYLQNLGQGPELLIRYENEEAVDDSQLPKDRFSAERLKGVDSTLKIQPAELGDSAVYLCASSGGIAASTDTQYFGPGTRLTVL.

The rearrangement uses TRBV7-2 and TRBJ2-3; D could derive from TRBD1 or TRBD2 (6 bases each). This CDR3 has 15 residues. Germline V gives CDR1 SGHTA, CDR2 FQGNSA. The V and J ends lost 1 base and 6 bases respectively, with 14 bases between them. CDR3 residues: CASSLGIGGWDTQYF. As DNA, the CDR3 is TGTGCCAGCAGCTTAGGAATCGGGGGCTGGGATACGCAGTATTTT.

The chain combines TRBV18 with TRBJ1-3; D is possibly TRBD1 (6 bases). The V gene's germline CDR1 is KGHSH and CDR2 LQKENI. The CDR3 spans 17 residues. The V end lost 3 bases, the J end lost 0 bases, and 15 bases lay between the germline ends. Here the CDR3 DNA reads TGTGCCAGCTCACCCGCCCTGACAGGCCCCTCTGGAAACACCATATATTTT. It yields the protein CASSPALTGPSGNTIYF.

The V and J genes are TRBV7-2 and TRBJ2-4; unclear D gene. V gave up 3 bases and J gave up 8 bases, with 11 bases separating them. The length of the CDR3 is 13 residues. The germline gives CDR1 SGHTA, CDR2 FQGNSA. DNA of the CDR3: TGTGCCAGCAGCTTCGGGCCCCATGACATTCAGTACTTC. This sequence encodes CASSFGPHDIQYF.

This clonotype was seen more than once but under ten times. The V call is TRBV27, the J call TRBJ2-2; D is perhaps TRBD2 (5 bases). Germline V gene data show CDR1 as MNHEY and CDR2 as SMNVEV (reference sequence). The CDR3 sequence is 16 residues long. The V and J ends lost 5 bases and 7 bases respectively, with 20 bases between them. The DNA of the CDR3 is TGTGCCAGCAGTCCGGCCCCAGGTTTCGCGGGCGGGGAGCTGTTTTTT. Amino acids: CASSPAPGFAGGELFF.